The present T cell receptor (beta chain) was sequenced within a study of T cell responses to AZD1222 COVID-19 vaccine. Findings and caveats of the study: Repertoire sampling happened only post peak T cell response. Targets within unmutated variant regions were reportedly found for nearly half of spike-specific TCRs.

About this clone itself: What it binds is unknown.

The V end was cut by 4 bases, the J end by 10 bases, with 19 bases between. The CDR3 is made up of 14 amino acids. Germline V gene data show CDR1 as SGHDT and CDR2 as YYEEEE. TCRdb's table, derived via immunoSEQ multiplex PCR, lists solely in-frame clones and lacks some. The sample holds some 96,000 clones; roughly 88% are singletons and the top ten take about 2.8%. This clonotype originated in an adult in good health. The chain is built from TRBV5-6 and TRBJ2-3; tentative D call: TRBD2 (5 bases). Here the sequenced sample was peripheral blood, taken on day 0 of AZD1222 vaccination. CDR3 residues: CASSAGLPPKAQYF. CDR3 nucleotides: TGTGCCAGCAGCGCGGGCCTCCCCCCTAAGGCGCAGTATTTT. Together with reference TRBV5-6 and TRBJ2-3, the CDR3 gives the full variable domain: DAGVTQSPTHLIKTRGQQVTLRCSPKSGHDTVSWYQQALGQGPQFIFQYYEEEERQRGNFPDRFSGHQFPNYSSELNVNALLLGDSALYLCASSAGLPPKAQYFGPGTRLTVL.